The 32 T cell receptor beta chains presented below share a single source sample, sequenced in a study of T-cell memory formation after mild COVID-19 (dated by TCRdb to 2020 to 2023). Library preparation employed 5' RACE. The listed sequencing device is Illumina NovaSeq 6000. TCRdb took the public reads, trimmed them with fastp at Q25, ran MiXCR for clone calling and kept in-frame beta chains. Rows with one shared CDR3 protein collapse into an entry with the most common genes and DNA. In all, the sample holds 450,000 or so distinct CDR3 sequences, and around 20% of those were seen once. Roughly 8.4% of the sample is held by the ten biggest clonotypes. Sequenced input: PBMCs or a T cell subset sorted from them (not recorded which). These receptors came from an adult woman who had mild COVID-19 (a few samples of this study predate the infection). The sample titles of this study are shuffled in the database, so cell type and time point are left out; the donor was told from shared clones.

Only a few counts were recorded for this clonotype. J is TRBJ2-5 and V is TRBV14; D is unclear. Looked up from germline, CDR1 is SGHDN and CDR2 is FVKESK. V shed 3 bases and J shed 5 bases, with 7 bases lying between them. The CDR3 extends over 12 amino acids. The CDR3 nucleotides are TGTGCCAGCAGCCACGTGGCGGAGACCCAGTACTTC. This encodes CASSHVAETQYF.

The chain uses TRBV12-3 or TRBV12-4 and TRBJ2-3; no reliable D call. The V end lost 3 bases, the J end lost 5 bases, and 6 bases lay between the germline ends. There are 12 residues in the CDR3. DNA for the CDR3: TGTGCCAGCAGTTTGCGGCTAGATACGCAGTATTTT. This gives the protein CASSLRLDTQYF.

The chain links TRBV6-7 to TRBJ1-1, with D perhaps TRBD1 (6 bases). TRBV6-7 qualifies as an ORF whose function is uncertain. CDR3 length equals 16 residues. Trimming took off 8 bases at V and 7 bases at J, with 26 bases between the two ends. The CDR3: CASLFYRTAKTNEAFF. DNA for the CDR3: TGTGCCAGCCTCTTTTATCGGACAGCCAAAACGAATGAAGCTTTCTTT.

This clonotype showed up just a few times. The chain carries TRBV12-3 or TRBV12-4 and TRBJ1-6, with TRBD1 matching over 9 bases. After removal of 3 bases from V and 10 bases from J, the junction contained 4 bases not matched to a gene. The CDR3 length is 14 residues. The CDR3 protein is CASSFDRGESPLHF. DNA of the CDR3: TGTGCCAGCAGTTTTGACAGGGGGGAATCACCCCTCCACTTT.

This clonotype was counted between two and nine times. V is TRBV11-2 and J is TRBJ1-2; D call uncertain. V lost 0 bases and J 2 bases, leaving 10 bases between the germline ends. The CDR3 sequence is 15 residues long. Germline values: CDR1 SGHAT, CDR2 FQNNGV. CDR3: CASSLDLDLNYGYTF. As DNA, the CDR3 is TGTGCCAGCAGCTTAGATTTGGATCTAAACTATGGCTACACCTTC.

The chain combines TRBV5-1 with TRBJ2-1; D might be TRBD2 (7 bases). The CDR3 runs 16 residues. The germline V gene encodes CDR1 SGHRS and CDR2 YFSETQ. The V end lost 0 bases, the J end lost 7 bases, and 17 bases lay between the germline ends. The CDR3 reads CASSLAGGRMVNEQFF. In DNA, the CDR3 is TGCGCCAGCAGCTTGGCCGGGGGGCGTATGGTTAATGAGCAGTTCTTC. Filled out from reference TRBV5-1 and TRBJ2-1, the complete variable domain reads KAGVTQTPRYLIKTRGQQVTLSCSPISGHRSVSWYQQTPGQGLQFLFEYFSETQRNKGNFPGRFSGRQFSNSRSEMNVSTLELGDSALYLCASSLAGGRMVNEQFFGPGTRLTVL.

This clonotype was picked up many times. J is TRBJ2-7 and V is TRBV19; 8 nucleotides align to TRBD2. This CDR3 comprises 13 residues. CDR1 is LNHDA, CDR2 SQIVND, per germline (reference sequence). Trimming removed 4 bases from V and 5 bases from J; junction bases left unmatched: 4. The chain's CDR3 is CASSSGLADEQYF. The CDR3 DNA sequence: TGTGCCAGTAGTAGCGGACTAGCTGACGAGCAGTACTTC.

A few counts support this clonotype. The V gene is TRBV7-9, the J gene TRBJ1-3; D is perhaps TRBD1 (5 bases). From germline, CDR1 is SEHNR and CDR2 FQNEAQ (reference sequence). The CDR3 consists of 16 residues. V lost 5 bases and J lost 1, with 15 bases in between. The CDR3 sequence is CASSSQGTASGNTIYF. The CDR3 bases are TGTGCCAGCAGCAGCCAGGGTACTGCGTCTGGAAACACCATATATTTT.

The sample holds a few counts of this clonotype. This sequence joins TRBV11-2 and TRBJ2-3; a weak D match, TRBD2 (5 bases). The V gene's germline CDR1 is SGHAT and CDR2 FQNNGV. V was trimmed by 5 bases and J by 2 bases, leaving 14 bases between them. This CDR3 has 15 residues. CDR3 nucleotide sequence: TGTGCCAGCAGCCACAATCTAGCAACCACAGATACGCAGTATTTT. Amino acids: CASSHNLATTDTQYF.

CDR3 sequence: CASGRDMGPYEQYF. The CDR3 nucleotides are TGTGCCAGCGGACGGGATATGGGGCCCTACGAGCAGTACTTC. The chain joins TRBV9 to TRBJ2-7; D is possibly TRBD1 or TRBD2 (5 bases each). The CDR3 length is 14 residues. The V end was cut by 7 bases, the J end by 2 bases, with 16 bases between. Germline values: CDR1 SGDLS, CDR2 YYNGEE.

This clonotype was counted only a few times. The V and J genes are TRBV30 and TRBJ2-1, with TRBD2 matching over 8 bases. CDR3 size: 12 residues. Trimming took 4 bases from V and 8 from J; bases not matched to a gene: 4. CDR1 is GTSNPN, CDR2 SVGIG, per germline (reference sequence). As DNA, the CDR3 is TGTGCCTGGACGGGTAGCGGGGATGAGCAGTTCTTC. Translating it yields CAWTGSGDEQFF.

The V gene is TRBV20-1, the J gene TRBJ1-6; tentatively, D is TRBD1 (6 bases). The germline V gene encodes CDR1 DFQATT and CDR2 SNEGSKA (reference sequence). The V and J ends lost 6 bases and 8 bases respectively, with 14 bases between them. The CDR3 contains 13 residues. As DNA, the CDR3 is TGCAGTGCCTCAGTGGCAGGGGATTCACCCCTCCACTTT. Amino acids: CSASVAGDSPLHF.

In its sample, this clonotype was seen a few times. The chain links TRBV5-1 to TRBJ2-7; either TRBD1 or TRBD2 may supply D (6 bases each). The CDR3 extends over 15 amino acids. Germline-derived CDR1 and CDR2 are SGHRS and YFSETQ. Trimming took 3 bases from V and 4 from J, leaving 17 bases between them. DNA of the CDR3: TGCGCCAGCAGCTACGACCCGGGGGCCGGGTACGAGCAGTACTTC. Amino acid sequence: CASSYDPGAGYEQYF.

The V and J genes are TRBV2 and TRBJ2-2; tentatively, D is TRBD1 (6 bases). The CDR3 consists of 14 residues. Deletions cut 6 bases from V and 5 bases from J, with 13 bases between. CDR1 is SNHLY and CDR2 is FYNNEI in the germline V gene. CDR3 sequence reads: CASRARGQTGELFF. CDR3 bases: TGTGCCAGCAGGGCCCGCGGACAGACCGGGGAGCTGTTTTTT.

This rearrangement joins TRBV15 to TRBJ2-5; TRBD1 is a possible D gene (6 bases). The length of the CDR3 is 14 residues. Trimming pared 7 bases from V and 5 bases from J, leaving 17 bases between. CDR1 LNHNV and CDR2 YYDKDF come from the germline V gene (reference sequence). The CDR3 spells CATTERGLIETQYF. The DNA of the CDR3 is TGTGCCACCACCGAGAGGGGGTTGATTGAGACCCAGTACTTC.

The chain links TRBV27 to TRBJ2-7; D perhaps matches TRBD1 (5 bases). CDR1 MNHEY and CDR2 SMNVEV come from the germline V gene (reference sequence). The CDR3 is 14 residues long. V lost 2 bases and J 4 bases, leaving 12 bases between the germline ends. The CDR3 sequence is CASSLRGLGYEQYF. CDR3 nucleotide sequence: TGTGCCAGCAGTTTAAGGGGTCTGGGGTACGAGCAGTACTTC.

The V gene is TRBV28, the J gene TRBJ2-7; TRBD2 agrees at 14 bases. J lost 6 bases, V lost 6 bases, and 4 bases had no gene match. This CDR3 contains 14 residues. Looked up from germline, CDR1 is MDHEN and CDR2 is SYDVKM. The CDR3 bases are TGTGCCAGCAGGCCGGGACTAGCGGGAGTCGAGCAGTACTTC. Translating gives CASRPGLAGVEQYF.

This clonotype turned up a few times. V gene TRBV6-6 combines with J gene TRBJ1-4, with 7 bases aligning to TRBD1. The V and J ends lost 7 bases and 3 bases, in that order; junction bases with no gene match: 11. The CDR3 extends over 16 amino acids. Germline CDR1 reads MNHNY; CDR2 reads SVGAGI (reference sequence). The chain's CDR3 is CASTVGGGWSNEKLFF. In nucleotides, the CDR3 is TGTGCCAGCACGGTGGGAGGGGGCTGGTCTAATGAAAAACTGTTTTTT.

This clonotype was found a few times. The J gene is TRBJ2-2, the V gene TRBV4-2; no reliable D call. CDR1 and CDR2 (germline): LGHNA, YNFKEQ. V was cut by 1 base and J by 0 bases, with 6 bases left in between. The CDR3 totals 15 residues. CDR3 sequence (DNA): TGTGCCAGCAGCCAAGGAGACGCGAACACCGGGGAGCTGTTTTTT. Its protein product is CASSQGDANTGELFF.

This rearrangement joins TRBV20-1 to TRBJ2-6; TRBD2 is a possible D gene (5 bases). CDR3 size: 13 residues. Trimming left V 7 bases short and J 1 base short, with 8 bases between. CDR1 is DFQATT, CDR2 SNEGSKA, per germline (reference sequence). The CDR3 sequence: CSVRGSGANVLTF. The CDR3 nucleotides are TGCAGTGTTCGAGGGTCTGGGGCCAACGTCCTGACTTTC.

The chain employs TRBV7-9 and TRBJ2-5, with D maybe TRBD2 (6 bases). The germline gives CDR1 SEHNR, CDR2 FQNEAQ (reference sequence). V was shortened by 3 bases and J by 0 bases, with 11 bases between the two germline ends. The CDR3 spans 15 residues. CDR3 sequence reads: CASSFIAVYQETQYF. The DNA of the CDR3 is TGTGCCAGCAGCTTTATAGCGGTGTACCAAGAGACCCAGTACTTC.

The rearrangement uses TRBV5-5 and TRBJ2-7, with TRBD1 matching over 8 bases. The CDR3 totals 16 residues. Germline CDR1 and CDR2: SGHKS and YYEKEE (reference sequence). V lost 4 bases and J lost 3; bases outside the gene matches: 12. DNA of the CDR3: TGTGCCAGCAGCCTGCCCGGGGCGGGACAGGTCTACGAGCAGTACTTC. This translates into CASSLPGAGQVYEQYF.

The rearrangement joins TRBV5-1 to TRBJ2-3, with TRBD2 matching over 11 bases. V was clipped by 4 bases and J by 2 bases; unmatched bases: 3. This CDR3 spans 15 amino acids. Germline V gene lookup returns CDR1 SGHRS and CDR2 YFSETQ. CDR3 sequence: CASSPSGGLTDTQYF. The DNA of the CDR3 is TGCGCCAGCAGCCCTAGCGGGGGGCTCACAGATACGCAGTATTTT.

This clonotype occurred a few times. V is TRBV18 and J is TRBJ1-1, with D hard to call. The V and J ends lost 3 bases and 1 base respectively, with 9 bases between them. Germline CDR1 and CDR2: KGHSH and LQKENI. This CDR3 spans 14 amino acids. The CDR3 DNA is TGTGCCAGCTCACCGGAGCCGTGGAACACTGAAGCTTTCTTT. Translation gives CASSPEPWNTEAFF.

The chain employs TRBV12-3 or TRBV12-4 and TRBJ2-3, with TRBD1 identical over 9 bases. The CDR3 runs 17 residues. With 10 bases clipped from V and 7 bases from J, the junction kept 21 bases outside the gene matches. The CDR3 sequence is CAIKHLHGTGKQNTQYF. The CDR3 DNA sequence: TGTGCCATAAAACATCTACACGGGACAGGGAAACAAAATACGCAGTATTTT.

The chain links TRBV24-1 to TRBJ2-1; 14 bases agree with TRBD2. J was trimmed by 9 bases and V by 3 bases; bases with no gene match: 9. Germline V gives CDR1 KGHDR, CDR2 SFDVKD. The length of the CDR3 is 17 residues. The CDR3 DNA reads TGTGCCACCAGTGATACGGGACTAGCGGGAGTGGTTGGTGAGCAGTTCTTC. It specifies CATSDTGLAGVVGEQFF.

V usage is TRBV5-1 and J usage is TRBJ1-2; D is possibly TRBD1 (6 bases). The CDR3 covers 15 residues. Trimming removed 4 bases from V and 0 bases from J, with 13 bases in between. Germline values: CDR1 SGHRS, CDR2 YFSETQ. The CDR3 here is CASSPGTLANYGYTF. The CDR3 region has the DNA TGCGCCAGCAGCCCCGGGACACTTGCTAACTATGGCTACACCTTC.

This clonotype turned up a few times. CDR3 sequence reads: CASKDGGVTYEQYF. For the CDR3, the DNA is TGTGCTTCGAAGGACGGGGGAGTGACCTACGAGCAGTACTTC. The J gene is TRBJ2-7, the V gene TRBV6-2 or TRBV6-3, with D perhaps matching TRBD2 (6 bases). This CDR3 region has 14 residues. Germline V lookup: CDR1 MNHEY, CDR2 SVGEGT.

The chain couples TRBV7-8 to TRBJ2-4; D is perhaps TRBD1 (6 bases). CDR3 size: 14 residues. Germline-derived CDR1 and CDR2 are SGHVS and FQNEAQ. V was clipped by 4 bases and J by 4 bases, with 11 bases between them. The CDR3 loop is CASSSPGVKNIQYF. DNA for the CDR3: TGTGCCAGCAGCTCTCCAGGGGTGAAAAACATTCAGTACTTC.

This clonotype occurred a few times. The V call is TRBV9, the J call TRBJ1-2, with D hard to call. The V and J ends lost 0 bases and 6 bases respectively, with 15 bases between them. Germline values: CDR1 SGDLS, CDR2 YYNGEE. The CDR3 has 15 amino acids. CDR3 in DNA: TGTGCCAGCAGCGTAGGGGAGGCGCGCTTGAATGGCTACACCTTC. Translated: CASSVGEARLNGYTF. The variable domain in full, completed from reference TRBV9 and TRBJ1-2, reads DSGVTQTPKHLITATGQRVTLRCSPRSGDLSVYWYQQSLDQGLQFLIQYYNGEERAKGNILERFSAQQFPDLHSELNLSSLELGDSALYFCASSVGEARLNGYTFGSGTRLTVV.

Many counts were recorded for this clonotype. V gene TRBV7-9 combines with J gene TRBJ1-3; D not certain. The CDR3 has 15 amino acids. V was cut by 1 base and J by 0 bases, with 7 bases left in between. The V gene's germline CDR1 is SEHNR and CDR2 FQNEAQ (reference sequence). The DNA of the CDR3 is TGTGCCAGCAGCTTAGATGCCTTCTCTGGAAACACCATATATTTT. It yields the protein CASSLDAFSGNTIYF.

This clonotype was counted a few times. The gene calls are TRBV10-3 and TRBJ1-2; TRBD1 agrees at 8 bases. This CDR3 spans 14 amino acids. Germline CDR1 is ENHRY and CDR2 is SYGVKD. V lost 11 bases, J lost 5 bases, and 13 bases stayed unmatched. CDR3 DNA: TGTGCCTCCGGTTACCAGGGGGCTAGGTATGGCTACACCTTC. Translation: CASGYQGARYGYTF.